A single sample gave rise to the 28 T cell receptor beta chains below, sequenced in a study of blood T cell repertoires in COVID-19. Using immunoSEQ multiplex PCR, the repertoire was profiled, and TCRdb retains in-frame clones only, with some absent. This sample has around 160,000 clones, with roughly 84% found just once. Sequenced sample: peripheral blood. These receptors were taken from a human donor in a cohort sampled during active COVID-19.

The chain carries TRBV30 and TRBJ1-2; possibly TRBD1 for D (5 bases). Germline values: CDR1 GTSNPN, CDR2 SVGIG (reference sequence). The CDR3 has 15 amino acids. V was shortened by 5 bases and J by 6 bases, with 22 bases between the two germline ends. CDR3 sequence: CAWGRLGAGVNGYTF. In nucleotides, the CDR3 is TGTGCCTGGGGACGACTTGGCGCGGGGGTAAATGGCTACACCTTC.

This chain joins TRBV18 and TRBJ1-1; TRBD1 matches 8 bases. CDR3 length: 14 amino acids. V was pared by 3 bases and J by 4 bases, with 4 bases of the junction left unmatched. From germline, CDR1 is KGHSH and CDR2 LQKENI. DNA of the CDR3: TGTGCCAGCTCACCTGCAGACAGGGGCACTGAAGCTTTCTTT. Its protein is CASSPADRGTEAFF.

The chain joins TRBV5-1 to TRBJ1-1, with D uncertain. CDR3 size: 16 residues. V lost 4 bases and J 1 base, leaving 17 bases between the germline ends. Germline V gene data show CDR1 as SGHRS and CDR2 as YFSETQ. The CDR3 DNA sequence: TGCGCCAGCAGCCCTCAAGGTTTAGCGGGGAACACTGAAGCTTTCTTT. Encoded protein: CASSPQGLAGNTEAFF. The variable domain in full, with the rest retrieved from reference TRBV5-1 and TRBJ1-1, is KAGVTQTPRYLIKTRGQQVTLSCSPISGHRSVSWYQQTPGQGLQFLFEYFSETQRNKGNFPGRFSGRQFSNSRSEMNVSTLELGDSALYLCASSPQGLAGNTEAFFGQGTRLTVV.

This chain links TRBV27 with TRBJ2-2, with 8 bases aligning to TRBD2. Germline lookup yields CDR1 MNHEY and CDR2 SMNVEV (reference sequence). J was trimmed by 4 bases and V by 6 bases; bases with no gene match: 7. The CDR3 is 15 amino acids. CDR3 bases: TGTGCCAGCAGCGGAGGCGGGGGGCCCACCGGGGAGCTGTTTTTT. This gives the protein CASSGGGGPTGELFF.

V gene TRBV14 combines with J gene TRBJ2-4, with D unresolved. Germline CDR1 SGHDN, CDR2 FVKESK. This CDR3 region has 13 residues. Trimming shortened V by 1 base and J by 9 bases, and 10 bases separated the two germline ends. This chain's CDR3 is CASSQGAVSIQYF. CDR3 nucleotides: TGTGCCAGCAGCCAAGGCGCGGTTAGCATTCAGTACTTC. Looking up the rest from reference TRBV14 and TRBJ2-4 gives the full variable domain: EAGVTQFPSHSVIEKGQTVTLRCDPISGHDNLYWYRRVMGKEIKFLLHFVKESKQDESGMPNNRFLAERTGGTYSTLKVQPAELEDSGVYFCASSQGAVSIQYFGAGTRLSVL.

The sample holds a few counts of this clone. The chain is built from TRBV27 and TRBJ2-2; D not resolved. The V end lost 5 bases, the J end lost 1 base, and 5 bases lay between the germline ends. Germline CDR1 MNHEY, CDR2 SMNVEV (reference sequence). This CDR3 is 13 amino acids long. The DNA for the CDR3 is TGTGCCAGCAGTAACAGGAACACCGGGGAGCTGTTTTTT. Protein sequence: CASSNRNTGELFF.

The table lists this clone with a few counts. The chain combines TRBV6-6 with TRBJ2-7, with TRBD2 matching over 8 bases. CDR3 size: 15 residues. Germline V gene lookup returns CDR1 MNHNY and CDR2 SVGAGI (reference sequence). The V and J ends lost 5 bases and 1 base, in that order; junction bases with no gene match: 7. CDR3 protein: CASSPGGGFSYEQYF. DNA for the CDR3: TGTGCCAGCAGTCCAGGCGGGGGGTTTTCCTACGAGCAGTACTTC.

The CDR3 loop is CASSPTGRGGFYNEQFF. The DNA of the CDR3 is TGTGCCAGCAGCCCAACGGGGCGGGGGGGTTTCTACAATGAGCAGTTCTTC. The rearrangement joins TRBV3-1 (or the pseudogene TRBV3-2) to TRBJ2-1; 9 nucleotides match TRBD2. V shed 4 bases, J shed 3 bases, and the junction held 10 bases outside the gene matches. The CDR3 spans 17 residues. CDR1 LGHDT and CDR2 YNNKEL come from the germline V gene (reference sequence).

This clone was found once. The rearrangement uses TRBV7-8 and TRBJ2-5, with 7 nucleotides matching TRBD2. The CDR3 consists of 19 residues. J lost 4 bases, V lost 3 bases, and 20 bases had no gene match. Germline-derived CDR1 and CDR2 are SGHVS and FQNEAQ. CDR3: CASSLAKFPGLPNRETQYF. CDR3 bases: TGTGCCAGCAGCTTGGCGAAATTTCCGGGACTACCCAACCGAGAGACCCAGTACTTC.

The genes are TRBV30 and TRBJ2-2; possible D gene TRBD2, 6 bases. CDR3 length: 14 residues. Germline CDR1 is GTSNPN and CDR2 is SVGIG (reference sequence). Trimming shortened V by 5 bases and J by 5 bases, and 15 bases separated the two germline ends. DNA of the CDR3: TGTGCCTGGGGAAATAGCGGATCAACCGGGGAGCTGTTTTTT. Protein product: CAWGNSGSTGELFF.

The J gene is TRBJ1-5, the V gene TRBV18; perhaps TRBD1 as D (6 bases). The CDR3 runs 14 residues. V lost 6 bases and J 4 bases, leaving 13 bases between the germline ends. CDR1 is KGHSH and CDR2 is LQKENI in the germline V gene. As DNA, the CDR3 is TGTGCCAGCTCCCAGGACAGCTCTAATCAGCCCCAGCATTTT. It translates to CASSQDSSNQPQHF.

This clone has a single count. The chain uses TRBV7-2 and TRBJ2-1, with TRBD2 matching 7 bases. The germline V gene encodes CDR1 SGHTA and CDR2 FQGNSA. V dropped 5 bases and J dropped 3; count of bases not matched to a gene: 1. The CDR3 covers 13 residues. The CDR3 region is CASSSGVYNEQFF. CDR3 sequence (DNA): TGTGCCAGCAGCAGCGGGGTCTACAATGAGCAGTTCTTC.

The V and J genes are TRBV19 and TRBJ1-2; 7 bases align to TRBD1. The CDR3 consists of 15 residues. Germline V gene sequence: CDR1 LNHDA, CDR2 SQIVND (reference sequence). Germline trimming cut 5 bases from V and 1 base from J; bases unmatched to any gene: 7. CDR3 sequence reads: CASSSDRALNYGYTF. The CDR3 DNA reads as TGTGCCAGTAGTTCTGACAGGGCTCTTAACTATGGCTACACCTTC.

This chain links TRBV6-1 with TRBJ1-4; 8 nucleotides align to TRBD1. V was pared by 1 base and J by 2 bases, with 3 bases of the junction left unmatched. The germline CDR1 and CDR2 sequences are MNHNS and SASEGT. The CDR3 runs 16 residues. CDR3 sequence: CASSEVGDRTNEKLFF. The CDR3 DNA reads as TGTGCCAGCAGTGAAGTAGGGGACAGGACTAATGAAAAACTGTTTTTT.

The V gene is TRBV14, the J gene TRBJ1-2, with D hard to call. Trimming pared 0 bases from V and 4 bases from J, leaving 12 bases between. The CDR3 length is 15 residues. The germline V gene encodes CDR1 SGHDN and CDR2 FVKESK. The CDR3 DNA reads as TGTGCCAGCAGCCAAGACCCGGGATGGACCTATGGCTACACCTTC. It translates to CASSQDPGWTYGYTF.

The CDR3 DNA reads TGTGCCAGCTCCGGGACAGCCTTGGGGGACGAGCAGTACTTC. Translating it yields CASSGTALGDEQYF. V gene TRBV18 combines with J gene TRBJ2-7, with 7 bases aligning to TRBD1. The germline V gene has CDR1 KGHSH and CDR2 LQKENI. The junction had 10 bases not matched to a gene; V was cut back by 6 bases and J by 5 bases. This CDR3 is built from 14 residues.

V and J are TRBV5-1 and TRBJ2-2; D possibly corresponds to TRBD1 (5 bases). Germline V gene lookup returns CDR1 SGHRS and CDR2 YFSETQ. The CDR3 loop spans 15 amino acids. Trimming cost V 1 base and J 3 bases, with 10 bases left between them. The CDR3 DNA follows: TGCGCCAGCAGCTTGACAGGATCGGACACCGGGGAGCTGTTTTTT. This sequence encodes CASSLTGSDTGELFF. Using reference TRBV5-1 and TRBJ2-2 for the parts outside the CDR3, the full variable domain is KAGVTQTPRYLIKTRGQQVTLSCSPISGHRSVSWYQQTPGQGLQFLFEYFSETQRNKGNFPGRFSGRQFSNSRSEMNVSTLELGDSALYLCASSLTGSDTGELFFGEGSRLTVL.

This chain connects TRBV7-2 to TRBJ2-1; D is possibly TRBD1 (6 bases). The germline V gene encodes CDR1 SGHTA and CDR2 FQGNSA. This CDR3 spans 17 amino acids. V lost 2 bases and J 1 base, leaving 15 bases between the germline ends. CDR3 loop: CASSLSTTTGSYNEQFF. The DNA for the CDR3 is TGTGCCAGCAGCTTATCTACAACTACAGGGTCCTACAATGAGCAGTTCTTC. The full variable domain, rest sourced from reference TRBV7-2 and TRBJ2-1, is GAGVSQSPSNKVTEKGKDVELRCDPISGHTALYWYRQSLGQGLEFLIYFQGNSAPDKSGLPSDRFSAERTGGSVSTLTIQRTQQEDSAVYLCASSLSTTTGSYNEQFFGPGTRLTVL.

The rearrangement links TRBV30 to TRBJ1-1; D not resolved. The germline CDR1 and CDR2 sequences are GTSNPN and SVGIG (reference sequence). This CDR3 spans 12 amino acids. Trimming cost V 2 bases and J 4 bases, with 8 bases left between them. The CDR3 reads CAWSWQATEAFF. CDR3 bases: TGTGCCTGGAGTTGGCAGGCCACTGAAGCTTTCTTT.

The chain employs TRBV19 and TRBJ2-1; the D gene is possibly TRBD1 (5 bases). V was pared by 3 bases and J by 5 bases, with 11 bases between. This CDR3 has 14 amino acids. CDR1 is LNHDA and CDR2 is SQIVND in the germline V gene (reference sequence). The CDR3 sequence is CASSIRQINNEQFF. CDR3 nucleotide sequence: TGTGCCAGTAGTATTCGACAGATTAACAATGAGCAGTTCTTC.

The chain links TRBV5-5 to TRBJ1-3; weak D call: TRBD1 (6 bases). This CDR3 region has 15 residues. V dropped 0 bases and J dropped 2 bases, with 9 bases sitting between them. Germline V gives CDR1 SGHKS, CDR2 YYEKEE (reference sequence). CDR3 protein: CASSLDQGTGNTIYF. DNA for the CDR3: TGTGCCAGCAGCTTGGATCAGGGGACTGGAAACACCATATATTTT.

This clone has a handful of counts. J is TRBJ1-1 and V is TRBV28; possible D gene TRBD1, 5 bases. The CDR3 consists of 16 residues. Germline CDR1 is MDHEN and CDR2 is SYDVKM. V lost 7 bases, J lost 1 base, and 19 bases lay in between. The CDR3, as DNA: TGTGCCAGCAAAAGTCAACCGGGGGGAGGGAACACTGAAGCTTTCTTT. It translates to CASKSQPGGGNTEAFF.

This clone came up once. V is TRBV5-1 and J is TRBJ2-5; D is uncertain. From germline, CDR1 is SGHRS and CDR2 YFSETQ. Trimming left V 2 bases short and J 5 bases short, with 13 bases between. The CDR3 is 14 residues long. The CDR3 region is CASSLNDISETQYF. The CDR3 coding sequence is TGCGCCAGCAGCTTAAACGACATAAGCGAGACCCAGTACTTC.

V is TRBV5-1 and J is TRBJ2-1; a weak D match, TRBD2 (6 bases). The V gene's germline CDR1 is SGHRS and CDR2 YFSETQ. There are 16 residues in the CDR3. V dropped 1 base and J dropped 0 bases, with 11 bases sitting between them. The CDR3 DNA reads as TGCGCCAGCAGCTTGCGTCGGGGGAGCTCCTACAATGAGCAGTTCTTC. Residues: CASSLRRGSSYNEQFF.

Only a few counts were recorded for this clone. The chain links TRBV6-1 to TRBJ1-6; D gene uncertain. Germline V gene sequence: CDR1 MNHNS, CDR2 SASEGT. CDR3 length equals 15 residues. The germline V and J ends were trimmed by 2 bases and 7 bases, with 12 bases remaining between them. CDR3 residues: CASSEYDSANSPLHF. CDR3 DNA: TGTGCCAGCAGTGAATACGATTCTGCGAATTCACCCCTCCACTTT.

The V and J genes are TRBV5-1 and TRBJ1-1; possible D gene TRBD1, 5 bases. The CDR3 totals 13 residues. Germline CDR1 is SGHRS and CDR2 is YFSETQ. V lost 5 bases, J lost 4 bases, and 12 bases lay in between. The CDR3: CASRGAESTEAFF. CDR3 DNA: TGCGCCAGCAGAGGGGCCGAGAGCACTGAAGCTTTCTTT.

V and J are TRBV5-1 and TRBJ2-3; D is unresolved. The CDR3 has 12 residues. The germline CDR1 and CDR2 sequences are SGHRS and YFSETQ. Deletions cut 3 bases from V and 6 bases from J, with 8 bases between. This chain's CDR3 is CASSSDPDTQYF. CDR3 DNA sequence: TGCGCCAGCAGCTCAGATCCCGATACGCAGTATTTT.

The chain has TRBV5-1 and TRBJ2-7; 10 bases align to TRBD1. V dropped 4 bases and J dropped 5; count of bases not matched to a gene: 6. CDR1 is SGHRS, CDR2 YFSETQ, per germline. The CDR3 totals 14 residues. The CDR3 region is CASSMTGTGDEQYF. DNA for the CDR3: TGCGCCAGCAGCATGACCGGGACAGGGGACGAGCAGTACTTC.